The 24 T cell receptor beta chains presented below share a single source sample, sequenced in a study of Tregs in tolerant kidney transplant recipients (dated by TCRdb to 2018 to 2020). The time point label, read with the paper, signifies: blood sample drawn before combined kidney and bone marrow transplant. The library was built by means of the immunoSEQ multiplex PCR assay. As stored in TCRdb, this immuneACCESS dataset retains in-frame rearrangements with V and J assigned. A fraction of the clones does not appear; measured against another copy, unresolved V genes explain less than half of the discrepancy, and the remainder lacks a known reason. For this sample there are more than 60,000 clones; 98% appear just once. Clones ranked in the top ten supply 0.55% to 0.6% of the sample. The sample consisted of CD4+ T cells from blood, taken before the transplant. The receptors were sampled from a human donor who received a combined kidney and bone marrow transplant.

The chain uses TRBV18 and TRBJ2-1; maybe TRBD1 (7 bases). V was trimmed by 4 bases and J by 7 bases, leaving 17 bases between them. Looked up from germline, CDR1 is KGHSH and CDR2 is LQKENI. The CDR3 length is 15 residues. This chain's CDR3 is CASSRSSGGGNEQFF. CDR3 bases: TGTGCCAGCTCACGCTCCTCAGGGGGAGGAAATGAGCAGTTCTTC.

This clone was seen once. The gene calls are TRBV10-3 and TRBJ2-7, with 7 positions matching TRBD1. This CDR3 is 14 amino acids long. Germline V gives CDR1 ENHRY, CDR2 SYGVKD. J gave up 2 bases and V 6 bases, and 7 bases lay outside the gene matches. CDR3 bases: TGTGCCATCAGCGAGGGGGCAGGGCCCTACGAGCAGTACTTC. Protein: CAISEGAGPYEQYF.

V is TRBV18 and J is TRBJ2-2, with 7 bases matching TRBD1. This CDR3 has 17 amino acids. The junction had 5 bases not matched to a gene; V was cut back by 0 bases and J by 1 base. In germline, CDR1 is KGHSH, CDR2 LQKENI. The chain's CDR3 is CASSPPAGTVNTGELFF. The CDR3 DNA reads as TGTGCCAGCTCACCACCGGCTGGGACAGTGAACACCGGGGAGCTGTTTTTT.

The CDR3 spells CASSLAAGQYSGNTIYF. The CDR3 DNA reads as TGTGCCAGCAGCTTAGCCGCGGGACAGTACTCTGGAAACACCATATATTTT. V usage is TRBV7-6 and J usage is TRBJ1-3, with 7 bases aligning to TRBD1. The CDR3 covers 17 residues. CDR1 SGHVS and CDR2 FNYEAQ come from the germline V gene. V trimming: 0 bases; J trimming: 0 bases; junction bases outside the gene matches: 5. The full variable domain, rest sourced from reference TRBV7-6 and TRBJ1-3, is GAGVSQSPRYKVTKRGQDVALRCDPISGHVSLYWYRQALGQGPEFLTYFNYEAQQDKSGLPNDRFSAERPEGSISTLTIQRTEQRDSAMYRCASSLAAGQYSGNTIYFGEGSWLTVV.

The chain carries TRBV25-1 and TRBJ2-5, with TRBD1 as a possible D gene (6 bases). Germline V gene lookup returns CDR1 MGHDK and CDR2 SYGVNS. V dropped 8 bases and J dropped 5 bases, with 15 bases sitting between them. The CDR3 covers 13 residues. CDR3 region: CASVSGVGETQYF. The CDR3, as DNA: TGTGCCAGCGTATCAGGGGTAGGGGAGACCCAGTACTTC. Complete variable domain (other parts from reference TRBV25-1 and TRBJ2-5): EADIYQTPRYLVIGTGKKITLECSQTMGHDKMYWYQQDPGMELHLIHYSYGVNSTEKGDLSSESTVSRIRTEHFPLTLESARPSHTSQYLCASVSGVGETQYFGPGTRLLVL.

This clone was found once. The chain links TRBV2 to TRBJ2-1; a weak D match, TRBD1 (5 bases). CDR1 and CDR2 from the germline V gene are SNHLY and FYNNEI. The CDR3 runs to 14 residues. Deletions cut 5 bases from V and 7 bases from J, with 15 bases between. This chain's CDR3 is CASSPFNQGNEQFF. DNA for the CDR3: TGTGCCAGCAGTCCATTCAACCAGGGAAATGAGCAGTTCTTC. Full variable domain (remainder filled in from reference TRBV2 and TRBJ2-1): EPEVTQTPSHQVTQMGQEVILRCVPISNHLYFYWYRQILGQKVEFLVSFYNNEISEKSEIFDDQFSVERPDGSNFTLKIRSTKLEDSAMYFCASSPFNQGNEQFFGPGTRLTVL.

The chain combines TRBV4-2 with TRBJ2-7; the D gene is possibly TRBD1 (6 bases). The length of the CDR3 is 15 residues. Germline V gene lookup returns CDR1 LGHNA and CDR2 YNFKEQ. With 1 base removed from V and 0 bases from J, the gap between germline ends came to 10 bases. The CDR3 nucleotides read TGTGCCAGCAGCCAAGCGTCAGGGGTCTCCTACGAGCAGTACTTC. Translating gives CASSQASGVSYEQYF.

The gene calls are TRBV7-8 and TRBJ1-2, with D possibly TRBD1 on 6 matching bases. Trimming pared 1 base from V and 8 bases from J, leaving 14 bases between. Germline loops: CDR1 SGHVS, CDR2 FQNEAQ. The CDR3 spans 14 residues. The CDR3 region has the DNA TGTGCCAGCAGCTTAGTTGAGGGGCAGGGGGGCTACACCTTC. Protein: CASSLVEGQGGYTF.

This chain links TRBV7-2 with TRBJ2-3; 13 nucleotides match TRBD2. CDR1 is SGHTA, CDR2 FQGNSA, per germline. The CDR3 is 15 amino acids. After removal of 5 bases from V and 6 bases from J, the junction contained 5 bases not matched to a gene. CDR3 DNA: TGTGCCAGCAGCCCGGGACTAGCGGGATTGGATACGCAGTATTTT. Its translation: CASSPGLAGLDTQYF.

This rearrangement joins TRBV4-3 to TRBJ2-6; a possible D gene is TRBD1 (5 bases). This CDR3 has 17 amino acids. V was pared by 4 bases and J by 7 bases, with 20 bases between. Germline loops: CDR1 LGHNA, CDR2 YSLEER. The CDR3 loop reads CASSRIRQTLGANVLTF. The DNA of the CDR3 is TGCGCCAGCAGCCGGATAAGACAGACTTTAGGAGCCAACGTCCTGACTTTC.

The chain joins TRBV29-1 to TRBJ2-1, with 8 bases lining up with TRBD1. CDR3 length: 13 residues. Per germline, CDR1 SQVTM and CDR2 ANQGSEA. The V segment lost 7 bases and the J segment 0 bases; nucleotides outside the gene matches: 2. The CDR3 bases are TGCAGCGGGACAGGGCTCTCCTACAATGAGCAGTTCTTC. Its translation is CSGTGLSYNEQFF.

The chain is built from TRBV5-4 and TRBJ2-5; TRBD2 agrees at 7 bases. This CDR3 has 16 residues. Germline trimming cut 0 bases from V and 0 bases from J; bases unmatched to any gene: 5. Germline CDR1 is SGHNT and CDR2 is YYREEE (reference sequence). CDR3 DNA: TGTGCCAGCAGCTTGGCCTTCGGGGGGTACCAAGAGACCCAGTACTTC. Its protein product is CASSLAFGGYQETQYF. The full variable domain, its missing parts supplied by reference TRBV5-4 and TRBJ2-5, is ETGVTQSPTHLIKTRGQQVTLRCSSQSGHNTVSWYQQALGQGPQFIFQYYREEENGRGNFPPRFSGLQFPNYSSELNVNALELDDSALYLCASSLAFGGYQETQYFGPGTRLLVL.

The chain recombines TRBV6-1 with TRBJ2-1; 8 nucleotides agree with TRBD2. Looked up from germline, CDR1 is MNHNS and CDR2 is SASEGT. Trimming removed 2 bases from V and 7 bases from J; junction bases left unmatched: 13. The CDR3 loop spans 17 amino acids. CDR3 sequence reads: CASSETRKRENGNEQFF. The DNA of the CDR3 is TGTGCCAGCAGTGAAACCCGCAAGCGGGAGAATGGAAATGAGCAGTTCTTC.

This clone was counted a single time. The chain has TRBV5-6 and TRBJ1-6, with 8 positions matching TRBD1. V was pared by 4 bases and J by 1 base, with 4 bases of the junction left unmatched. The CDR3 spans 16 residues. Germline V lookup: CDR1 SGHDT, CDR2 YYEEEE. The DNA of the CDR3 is TGTGCCAGCAGCGGAGGACAGGGTTCCTATAATTCACCCCTCCACTTT. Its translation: CASSGGQGSYNSPLHF.

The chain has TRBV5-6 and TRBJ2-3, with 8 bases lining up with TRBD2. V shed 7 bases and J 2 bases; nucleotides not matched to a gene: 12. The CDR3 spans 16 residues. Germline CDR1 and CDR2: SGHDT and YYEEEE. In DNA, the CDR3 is TGTGCCAGCCGAACTATGGGCGGGAGGTCCACAGATACGCAGTATTTT. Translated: CASRTMGGRSTDTQYF.

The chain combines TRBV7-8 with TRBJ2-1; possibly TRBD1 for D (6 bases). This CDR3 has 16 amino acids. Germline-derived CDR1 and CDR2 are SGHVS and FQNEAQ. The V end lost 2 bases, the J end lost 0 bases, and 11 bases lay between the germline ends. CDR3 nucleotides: TGTGCCAGCAGCTTAAAAACAGGGTTCTCCTACAATGAGCAGTTCTTC. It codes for CASSLKTGFSYNEQFF. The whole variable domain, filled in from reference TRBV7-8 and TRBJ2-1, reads GAGVSQSPRYKVAKRGQDVALRCDPISGHVSLFWYQQALGQGPEFLTYFQNEAQLDKSGLPSDRFFAERPEGSVSTLKIQRTQQEDSAVYLCASSLKTGFSYNEQFFGPGTRLTVL.

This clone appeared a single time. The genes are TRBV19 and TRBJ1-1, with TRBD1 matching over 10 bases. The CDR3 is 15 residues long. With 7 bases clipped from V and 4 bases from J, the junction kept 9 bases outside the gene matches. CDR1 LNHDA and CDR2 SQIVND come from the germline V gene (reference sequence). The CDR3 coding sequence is TGTGCCAGTACCTCACTTCGGGACAGGGGCACTGAAGCTTTCTTT. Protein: CASTSLRDRGTEAFF.

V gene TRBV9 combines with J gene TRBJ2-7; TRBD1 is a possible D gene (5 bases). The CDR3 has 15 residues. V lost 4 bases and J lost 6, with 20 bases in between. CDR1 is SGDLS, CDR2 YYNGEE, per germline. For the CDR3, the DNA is TGTGCCAGCAGCCCACGTGCAGGGCGTAATGTCGAGCAGTACTTC. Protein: CASSPRAGRNVEQYF.

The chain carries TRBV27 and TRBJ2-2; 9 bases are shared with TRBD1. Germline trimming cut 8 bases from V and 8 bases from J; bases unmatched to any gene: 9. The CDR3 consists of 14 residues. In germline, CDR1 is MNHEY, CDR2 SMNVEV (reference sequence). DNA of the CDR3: TGTGCCAGCCGGGACAGGGTTAACCTAGGGGAGCTGTTTTTT. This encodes CASRDRVNLGELFF.

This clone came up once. CDR3 residues: CASRQDGVTTEAFF. CDR3 nucleotides: TGCGCCAGCAGACAAGACGGGGTAACGACTGAAGCTTTCTTT. The rearrangement links TRBV5-1 to TRBJ1-1, with D uncertain. This CDR3 has 14 amino acids. V was shortened by 5 bases and J by 5 bases, with 16 bases between the two germline ends. Per germline, CDR1 SGHRS and CDR2 YFSETQ.

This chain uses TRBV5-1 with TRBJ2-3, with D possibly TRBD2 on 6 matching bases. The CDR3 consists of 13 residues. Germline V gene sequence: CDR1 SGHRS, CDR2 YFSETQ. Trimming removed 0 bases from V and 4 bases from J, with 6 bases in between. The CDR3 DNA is TGCGCCAGCAGCTTGGCGGGGGCAGATACGCAGTATTTT. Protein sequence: CASSLAGADTQYF.

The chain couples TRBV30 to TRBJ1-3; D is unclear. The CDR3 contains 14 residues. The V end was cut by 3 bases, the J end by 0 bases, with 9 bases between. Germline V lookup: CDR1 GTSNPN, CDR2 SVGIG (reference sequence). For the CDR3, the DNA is TGTGCCTGGAGGGAGCCGGCCTCTGGAAACACCATATATTTT. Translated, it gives CAWREPASGNTIYF.

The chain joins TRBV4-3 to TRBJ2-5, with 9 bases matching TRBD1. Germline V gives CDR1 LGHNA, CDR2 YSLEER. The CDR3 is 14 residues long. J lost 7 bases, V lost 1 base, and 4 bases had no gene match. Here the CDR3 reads CASSQGTGVGTQYF. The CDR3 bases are TGCGCCAGCAGCCAAGGGACAGGGGTAGGGACCCAGTACTTC.

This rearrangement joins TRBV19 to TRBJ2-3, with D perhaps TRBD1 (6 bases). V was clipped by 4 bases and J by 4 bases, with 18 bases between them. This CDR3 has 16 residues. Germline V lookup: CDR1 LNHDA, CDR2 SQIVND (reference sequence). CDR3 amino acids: CASSSVWGPEADTQYF. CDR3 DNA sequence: TGTGCCAGTAGTAGTGTCTGGGGGCCTGAGGCAGATACGCAGTATTTT. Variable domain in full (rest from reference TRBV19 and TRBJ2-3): DGGITQSPKYLFRKEGQNVTLSCEQNLNHDAMYWYRQDPGQGLRLIYYSQIVNDFQKGDIAEGYSVSREKKESFPLTVTSAQKNPTAFYLCASSSVWGPEADTQYFGPGTRLTVL.